This T cell receptor beta chain was identified in a study of blood T cell repertoires in COVID-19. Profiling relied on immunoSEQ multiplex PCR, and the TCRdb table lists in-frame clones only, not all of them. The table shows about 69,000 clones, with over 75% occurring only once. The V gene's germline CDR1 is SGHRS and CDR2 YFSETQ. This CDR3 has 16 residues. V lost 2 bases, J lost 2 bases, and 2 bases stayed unmatched. The rearrangement uses TRBV5-1 and TRBJ2-1; 12 positions match TRBD2. Sequenced material: peripheral blood. The origin of this receptor is a man older than 75 with acute or convalescent COVID-19. The CDR3 region is CASSFPSGRAYNEQFF. The CDR3 nucleotides read TGCGCCAGCAGCTTCCCTAGCGGGAGGGCCTACAATGAGCAGTTCTTC.